The 22 T cell receptor beta chains below all came from one sample that was sequenced in a study of T cell clonality in common variable immunodeficiency. Findings and limits, study-wide: Fewer deletions and N-nucleotide insertions were reportedly seen in common variable immunodeficiency TCR beta sequences.

These receptors have no known antigen. Profiling relied on immunoSEQ multiplex PCR, and the TCRdb table lists in-frame clones only, not all of them. The repertoire consists of about 12,000 clones, none detected only once. The sample was peripheral blood mononuclear cells. The source of these receptors is a human donor with common variable immunodeficiency.

Partial CDR3 DNA: TGCGCCAGCAGTCAATCGCGGCAGCTAATTAACTATGGC. This encodes CASSQSRQLINYG. The CDR3 in full is CASSQSRQLINYGYTF. The rearrangement joins TRBV23-1 to TRBJ1-2; D is unresolved. The sequenced fragment ends 3 residues before the CDR3 boundary, so the rest is inferred from the germline J gene. TRBV23-1 is placed among ORFs of uncertain function. Deletions cut 0 bases from V and 1 base from J, with 12 bases between. This CDR3 is built from 16 residues.

This clone was seen a few times. The read ends 3 residues before the CDR3 terminus; that terminus is restored from the germline J gene. V usage is TRBV6-1 and J usage is TRBJ2-5, with TRBD2 identical over 7 bases. The CDR3 contains 14 residues. Germline assignment: CDR1 MNHNS and CDR2 SASEGT. The ends lost 3 bases at V and 5 bases at J; junction bases unmatched: 6. The CDR3 DNA, read in part, is TGTGCCAGCAGTGACCGATGGGAGGGGGAGACC. Amino acids: CASSDRWEGET. From start to end, the CDR3 is CASSDRWEGETQYF.

In its sample, this clone was seen a few times. The observed sequence ends 3 residues before the CDR3 terminus, with the missing tail filled in from the germline J gene. The gene calls are TRBV18 and TRBJ1-1; D possibly corresponds to TRBD1 (5 bases). V was trimmed by 2 bases and J by 0 bases, leaving 16 bases between them. Per germline, CDR1 KGHSH and CDR2 LQKENI. CDR3 length: 17 residues. Incomplete CDR3 DNA: TGTGCCAGCTCACCATACGACATGGGGGGTATGAACACTGAA. Its translation: CASSPYDMGGMNTE. The CDR3 in full is CASSPYDMGGMNTEAFF.

This clone was seen repeatedly, ten times or more. The read comes to an end 3 residues before the CDR3 does, leaving the germline J gene to fill in the end. V is TRBV18 and J is TRBJ2-7; D not resolved. The V end was cut by 6 bases, the J end by 2 bases, with 14 bases between. CDR1 and CDR2 (germline): KGHSH, LQKENI. The CDR3 covers 14 residues. The CDR3 DNA, read in part, is TGTGCCAGCTCCCGAGGCGGAAAACCCTACGAG. This gives the protein CASSRGGKPYE. In full, the CDR3 is CASSRGGKPYEQYF.

This clone occurred a few times. The read falls 3 residues short of the CDR3 end, and the missing part is taken from the germline J gene. The chain joins TRBV19 to TRBJ1-1; 7 positions agree with TRBD1. The germline gives CDR1 LNHDA, CDR2 SQIVND (reference sequence). J gave up 0 bases and V 7 bases, and 14 bases lay outside the gene matches. CDR3 length equals 17 residues. CDR3: CASNNPGGQVMNTEAFF. CDR3 bases read: TGTGCCAGTAACAACCCAGGGGGGCAGGTCATGAACACTGAA.

As concerns this clone: The CDR3 end falls 3 residues outside the read, so it is completed with the germline J gene. The V gene is TRBV6-2 or TRBV6-3, the J gene TRBJ1-2; 10 nucleotides match TRBD1. V shed 2 bases and J 2 bases; nucleotides not matched to a gene: 8. Germline V gene data show CDR1 as MNHEY and CDR2 as SVGEGT. The CDR3 has 17 residues. The CDR3 here is CASSYTLPGQGNYGYTF. The covered CDR3 bases are TGTGCCAGCAGTTACACTCTTCCGGGACAGGGGAACTATGGC.

This clone was observed a handful of times. The part of the CDR3 DNA that was read is TGTGCCAGCAGCTTCTCCAGGGGGACTAATGAAAAA. This codes for CASSFSRGTNEK. The complete CDR3 sequence is CASSFSRGTNEKLFF. The chain is built from TRBV7-9 and TRBJ1-4, with 7 bases matching TRBD1. Read sequence stops 3 residues before the CDR3 end, and the germline J gene provides the missing end. Germline V lookup: CDR1 SEHNR, CDR2 FQNEAQ (reference sequence). The CDR3 spans 15 residues. Unmatched junction bases numbered 3, after V lost 3 bases and J lost 2 bases.

This clone came up a few times. The read terminates 3 residues before the CDR3 end, so the remaining end is supplied by the germline J gene. V gene TRBV2 combines with J gene TRBJ2-7, with 9 bases identical to TRBD1. The CDR3 contains 16 residues. Germline assignment: CDR1 SNHLY and CDR2 FYNNEI. After removal of 4 bases from V and 5 bases from J, the junction contained 12 bases not matched to a gene. Here the CDR3 reads CASSVLPGQGFNEQYF. The DNA read from the CDR3 is TGTGCCAGCAGTGTACTACCGGGACAGGGTTTCAACGAG.

This clone turned up a few times. Coverage ceases 3 residues before the CDR3 finishes, and the germline J gene fills in the end. The V and J genes are TRBV5-1 and TRBJ1-1, with D possibly TRBD1 on 5 matching bases. Trimming removed 1 base at V and 1 base at J, with 11 bases between. There are 15 residues in the CDR3. Germline-derived CDR1 and CDR2 are SGHRS and YFSETQ. This CDR3 reads CASSLQLQGNTEAFF. The sequenced part of the CDR3 DNA is TGCGCCAGCAGCTTGCAACTTCAGGGGAACACTGAA.

A word on this clone: From the germline J gene comes the end of the CDR3, since the read stops 3 residues before it. The V gene is TRBV30, the J gene TRBJ1-2, with D unresolved. Germline V gives CDR1 GTSNPN, CDR2 SVGIG (reference sequence). The CDR3 covers 15 residues. The ends were cut back, 2 bases at V and 3 bases at J, with 16 bases in the middle. The sequenced part of the CDR3 DNA is TGTGCCTGGAGTCCTGGCCTCCCGCGGTACTATGGC. Its translation: CAWSPGLPRYYG. The CDR3, in full, reads CAWSPGLPRYYGYTF.

The CDR3 here is CAWNAGSTSTDTQYF. CDR3 DNA (partial): TGTGCCTGGAACGCGGGGAGCACGAGCACAGATACG. This chain links TRBV30 with TRBJ2-3, with TRBD2 as a possible D gene (6 bases). The read terminates 3 residues ahead of where the CDR3 ends, so the germline J gene completes it. CDR1 is GTSNPN, CDR2 SVGIG, per germline (reference sequence). V gave up 4 bases and J gave up 0 bases, with 14 bases separating them. The CDR3 is made up of 15 amino acids.

Comment on this clone: The CDR3 goes on 3 residues after the read ends, and that part is filled in from the germline J gene. The genes are TRBV6-2 or TRBV6-3 and TRBJ2-7; TRBD1 matches 9 bases. CDR3 length equals 15 residues. In germline, CDR1 is MNHEY, CDR2 SVGEGT. J was trimmed by 5 bases and V by 1 base; bases with no gene match: 6. The covered CDR3 bases are TGTGCCAGCAGTTACTTGGGACAGGGCGTCAACGAG. It yields the protein CASSYLGQGVNE. The entire CDR3 is CASSYLGQGVNEQYF.

This clone appeared a few times. The sequenced part of the CDR3 DNA is TGTGCCAGTAGTATTAACAGGGACGGACAGCCC. This sequence encodes CASSINRDGQP. The whole CDR3 protein reads CASSINRDGQPQHF. The V call is TRBV19, the J call TRBJ1-5, with D tentatively TRBD1 (6 bases). The read ends 3 residues before the CDR3 terminus; that terminus is restored from the germline J gene. The germline V gene encodes CDR1 LNHDA and CDR2 SQIVND (reference sequence). The CDR3 runs 14 residues. V was trimmed by 3 bases and J by 7 bases, leaving 13 bases between them.

A word on this clone: The sequenced fragment ends 3 residues before the CDR3 boundary, so the rest is inferred from the germline J gene. The V and J genes are TRBV7-3 and TRBJ2-7; 9 bases map to TRBD1. The V segment lost 5 bases and the J segment 0 bases; nucleotides outside the gene matches: 5. Germline V CDR1 and CDR2: SGHTA, FQGTGA. The CDR3 spans 15 residues. The sequenced CDR3 bases are TGTGCCAGCAGCAAACAGGGGGCCGGCTCCTACGAG. Translated: CASSKQGAGSYE. The whole CDR3 sequence reads CASSKQGAGSYEQYF.

To note about this clone: The read ends 3 residues early relative to the CDR3; the germline J gene fills the gap. J is TRBJ2-3 and V is TRBV2; 7 bases line up with TRBD1. Germline CDR1 is SNHLY and CDR2 is FYNNEI. CDR3 length equals 17 residues. V was pared by 6 bases and J by 0 bases, with 12 bases of the junction left unmatched. The sequenced part of the CDR3 DNA is TGTGCCAGCAGGGTAAAAGGGACAGCCTCTAGCACAGATACG. Translation: CASRVKGTASSTDT. The CDR3 in full is CASRVKGTASSTDTQYF.

Concerning this clone itself: The CDR3 end lies 3 residues beyond the end of the read and is filled in from the germline J gene. The chain employs TRBV18 and TRBJ1-5, with 10 nucleotides matching TRBD1. V gave up 3 bases and J gave up 7 bases; unmatched junction bases: 6. The V gene's germline CDR1 is KGHSH and CDR2 LQKENI. The CDR3 spans 15 residues. Incomplete CDR3 DNA: TGTGCCAGCTCACCTACGGGACAGGGGAACCAGCCC. Translated, it gives CASSPTGQGNQP. In full, the CDR3 is CASSPTGQGNQPQHF.

About this clone: The CDR3 end falls 3 residues outside the read, so it is completed with the germline J gene. J is TRBJ1-2 and V is TRBV2, with 8 bases matching TRBD1. CDR1 SNHLY and CDR2 FYNNEI come from the germline V gene. The junction had 1 base not matched to a gene; V was cut back by 1 base and J by 3 bases. CDR3 length equals 14 residues. The chain's CDR3 is CASSEGTGHYGYTF. Partial CDR3 DNA: TGTGCCAGCAGTGAAGGGACAGGGCACTATGGC.

With regard to this clone: Read coverage stops 3 residues before the CDR3 terminus; the germline J gene supplies the remainder. The V and J genes are TRBV30 and TRBJ2-1; 9 bases map to TRBD2. The trim removed 4 bases at V and 0 bases at J, leaving 7 bases unmatched. CDR1 GTSNPN and CDR2 SVGIG come from the germline V gene (reference sequence). The CDR3 length is 16 residues. The CDR3 bases that were read are TGTGCCTGGATCGGCGGGGGGGGTCCCTCCTACAATGAG. It is translated as CAWIGGGGPSYNE. The CDR3 in full is CAWIGGGGPSYNEQFF.

Incomplete CDR3 DNA: TGTGCCAGCAGCACGGGGACTTTATATGAG. Translated: CASSTGTLYE. The entire CDR3 sequence reads CASSTGTLYEQFF. The rearrangement joins TRBV7-9 to TRBJ2-1; maybe TRBD2 (6 bases). The read falls 3 residues short of the CDR3 end, and the missing part is taken from the germline J gene. This CDR3 has 13 amino acids. Per the germline V gene, CDR1 is SEHNR and CDR2 is FQNEAQ (reference sequence). Trimming took 5 bases from V and 8 from J, leaving 13 bases between them.

For this clone: The read ends 3 residues shy of where the CDR3 ends; the end is completed using the germline J gene. The V gene is TRBV5-1, the J gene TRBJ2-7, with D perhaps matching TRBD1 (6 bases). Germline assignment: CDR1 SGHRS and CDR2 YFSETQ. Trimming shortened V by 4 bases and J by 3 bases, and 14 bases separated the two germline ends. The CDR3 is 14 amino acids. Partial CDR3 DNA: TGCGCCAGCAGCCCGGACAGTCGGAACTACGAG. It codes for CASSPDSRNYE. The CDR3 in full is CASSPDSRNYEQYF.

Note on this clone: Read coverage stops 3 residues before the CDR3 terminus; the germline J gene supplies the remainder. The V and J genes are TRBV18 and TRBJ2-7, with D possibly called TRBD1 or TRBD2 (5 bases each). This CDR3 spans 16 amino acids. Trimming left V 3 bases short and J 6 bases short, with 21 bases between. Looked up from germline, CDR1 is KGHSH and CDR2 is LQKENI. CDR3 DNA, as far as it was read: TGTGCCAGCTCACCTCAGGGAGCTACCATATTTATCGAG. It codes for CASSPQGATIFIE. The full-length CDR3 reads as CASSPQGATIFIEQYF. The entire variable domain, with the rest obtained from reference TRBV18 and TRBJ2-7, is as follows: NAGVMQNPRHLVRRRGQEARLRCSPMKGHSHVYWYRQLPEEGLKFMVYLQKENIIDESGMPKERFSAEFPKEGPSILRIQQVVRGDSAAYFCASSPQGATIFIEQYFGPGTRLTVT.

A few counts support this clone. From the germline J gene comes the end of the CDR3, since the read stops 3 residues before it. The rearrangement uses TRBV18 and TRBJ1-5, with 7 bases matching TRBD1. V lost 5 bases, J lost 2 bases, and 3 bases stayed unmatched. The CDR3 is 14 amino acids. Germline values: CDR1 KGHSH, CDR2 LQKENI. This CDR3 reads CASSYRGGNQPQHF. Partial CDR3 DNA: TGTGCCAGCTCATACAGGGGTGGCAATCAGCCC.